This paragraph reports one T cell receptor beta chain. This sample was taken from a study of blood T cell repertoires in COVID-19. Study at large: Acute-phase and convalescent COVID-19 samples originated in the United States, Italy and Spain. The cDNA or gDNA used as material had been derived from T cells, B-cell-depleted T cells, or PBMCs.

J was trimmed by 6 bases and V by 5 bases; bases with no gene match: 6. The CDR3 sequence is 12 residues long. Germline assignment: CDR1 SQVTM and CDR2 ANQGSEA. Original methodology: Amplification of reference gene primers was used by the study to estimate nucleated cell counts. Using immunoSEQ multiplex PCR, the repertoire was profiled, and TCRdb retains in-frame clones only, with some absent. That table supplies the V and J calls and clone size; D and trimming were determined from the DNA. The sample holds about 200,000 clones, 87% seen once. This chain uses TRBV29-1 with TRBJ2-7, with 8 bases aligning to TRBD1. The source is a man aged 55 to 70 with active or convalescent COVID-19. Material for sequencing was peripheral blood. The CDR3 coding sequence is TGCAGCGTTATCACAGGGGGAAGCGAGCAGTACTTC. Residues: CSVITGGSEQYF.